The 5 T cell receptor beta chains below come from one sample, sequenced in a study of OX40 agonist ivuxolimab in advanced cancers. The data were produced by immunoSEQ multiplex PCR, yet TCRdb's version contains in-frame clones alone and is incomplete. This sample has about 100,000 clones, with about nine tenths found just once. Here the sequenced sample was CD4+ or CD8+ T cells sorted from blood, taken in a trial of the OX40 agonist ivuxolimab. These receptors were taken from an adult with an advanced solid tumor such as melanoma, head and neck, liver or kidney cancer.

CDR3 nucleotides: TGTGCCAGCAGTTTCAAAAATTCACCCCTCCACTTT. It yields the protein CASSFKNSPLHF. This chain uses TRBV27 with TRBJ1-6; no definite D call. V gave up 3 bases and J gave up 7 bases, with 4 bases separating them. This CDR3 comprises 12 residues. Germline values: CDR1 MNHEY, CDR2 SMNVEV (reference sequence).

This chain joins TRBV28 and TRBJ1-5; D possibly corresponds to TRBD1 (5 bases). CDR1 is MDHEN, CDR2 SYDVKM, per germline. Trimming cost V 3 bases and J 2 bases, with 8 bases left between them. The CDR3 length is 14 residues. The CDR3 is CASSFVGGNQPQHF. The CDR3 nucleotides are TGTGCCAGCAGTTTCGTAGGGGGCAATCAGCCCCAGCATTTT.

The chain links TRBV4-1 to TRBJ2-5; D not resolved. The length of the CDR3 is 15 residues. Germline-derived CDR1 and CDR2 are MGHRA and YSYEKL. Between the trimmed V and J ends, which lost 2 bases and 5 bases, there was a span of 15 bases. The CDR3: CASSQKDWVGETQYF. The CDR3, as DNA: TGCGCCAGCAGCCAAAAGGATTGGGTAGGGGAGACCCAGTACTTC.

This sequence joins TRBV10-3 and TRBJ2-3, with 8 bases fitting TRBD2. Germline CDR1 and CDR2: ENHRY and SYGVKD. With V trimmed by 6 bases and J by 0 bases, 5 bases remained unmatched. The CDR3 covers 15 residues. CDR3 loop: CAIRDSGTSTDTQYF. In DNA form, the CDR3 reads TGTGCCATCAGAGATAGCGGGACTAGCACAGATACGCAGTATTTT.

This clone appeared once. The rearrangement links TRBV19 to TRBJ2-1; 10 positions match TRBD2. Germline V lookup: CDR1 LNHDA, CDR2 SQIVND (reference sequence). The CDR3 runs to 15 residues. J was trimmed by 8 bases and V by 3 bases; bases with no gene match: 7. The CDR3 reads CASSILTSGTDEQFF. The CDR3 coding sequence is TGTGCCAGTAGTATTTTAACTAGCGGGACAGATGAGCAGTTCTTC.